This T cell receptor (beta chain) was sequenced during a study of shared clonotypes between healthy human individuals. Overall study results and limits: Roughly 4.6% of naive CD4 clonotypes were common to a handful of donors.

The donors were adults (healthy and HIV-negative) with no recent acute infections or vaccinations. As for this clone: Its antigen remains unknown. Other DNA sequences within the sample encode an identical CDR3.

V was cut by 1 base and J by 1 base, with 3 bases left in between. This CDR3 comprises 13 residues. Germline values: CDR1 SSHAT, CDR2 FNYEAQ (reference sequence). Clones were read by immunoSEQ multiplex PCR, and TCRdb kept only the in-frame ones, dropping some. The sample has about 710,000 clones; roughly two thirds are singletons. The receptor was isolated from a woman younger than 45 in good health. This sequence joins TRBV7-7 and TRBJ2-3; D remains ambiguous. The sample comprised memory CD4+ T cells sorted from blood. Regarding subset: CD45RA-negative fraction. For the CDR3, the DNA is TGTGCCAGCAGCTTAGTAGGCACAGATACGCAGTATTTT. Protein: CASSLVGTDTQYF.